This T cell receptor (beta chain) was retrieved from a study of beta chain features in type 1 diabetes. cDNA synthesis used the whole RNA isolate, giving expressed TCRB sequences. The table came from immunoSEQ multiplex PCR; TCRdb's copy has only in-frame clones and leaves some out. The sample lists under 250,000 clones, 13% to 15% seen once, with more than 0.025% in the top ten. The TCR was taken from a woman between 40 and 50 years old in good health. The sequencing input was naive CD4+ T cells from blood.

In DNA form, the CDR3 reads TGTGCCAGCAGTTTCCGAGGCAGCCCCTCGAACACCGGGGAGCTGTTTTTT. Translated: CASSFRGSPSNTGELFF. V usage is TRBV27 and J usage is TRBJ2-2, with unresolved D. Germline-derived CDR1 and CDR2 are MNHEY and SMNVEV (reference sequence). The CDR3 spans 17 residues. Trimming took off 3 bases at V and 0 bases at J, with 14 bases between the two ends.